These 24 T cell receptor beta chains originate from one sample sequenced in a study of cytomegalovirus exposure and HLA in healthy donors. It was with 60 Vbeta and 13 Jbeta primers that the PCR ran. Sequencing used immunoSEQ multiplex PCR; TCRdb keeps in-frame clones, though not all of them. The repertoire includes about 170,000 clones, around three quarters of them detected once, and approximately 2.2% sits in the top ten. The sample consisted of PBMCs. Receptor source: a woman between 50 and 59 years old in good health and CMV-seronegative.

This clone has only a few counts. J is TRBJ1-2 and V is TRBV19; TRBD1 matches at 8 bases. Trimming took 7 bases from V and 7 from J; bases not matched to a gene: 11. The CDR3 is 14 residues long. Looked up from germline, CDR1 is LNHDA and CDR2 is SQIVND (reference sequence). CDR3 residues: CASTPDRVSGGYTF. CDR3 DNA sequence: TGTGCCAGTACCCCGGACAGGGTTAGTGGTGGCTACACCTTC.

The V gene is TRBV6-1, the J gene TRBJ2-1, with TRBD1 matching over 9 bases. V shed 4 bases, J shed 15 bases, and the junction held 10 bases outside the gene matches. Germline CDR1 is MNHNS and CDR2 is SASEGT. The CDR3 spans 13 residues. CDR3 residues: CASSAAAGTGLFF. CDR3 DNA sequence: TGTGCCAGCAGTGCCGCCGCCGGGACAGGGCTGTTCTTC.

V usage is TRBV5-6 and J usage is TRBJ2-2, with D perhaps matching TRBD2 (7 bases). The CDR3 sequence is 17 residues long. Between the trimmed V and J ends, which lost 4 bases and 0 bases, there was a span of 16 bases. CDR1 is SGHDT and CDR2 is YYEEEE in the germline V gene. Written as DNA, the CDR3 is TGTGCCAGCAGCCCAGTGCTAGGGGGGGCGAACACCGGGGAGCTGTTTTTT. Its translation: CASSPVLGGANTGELFF.

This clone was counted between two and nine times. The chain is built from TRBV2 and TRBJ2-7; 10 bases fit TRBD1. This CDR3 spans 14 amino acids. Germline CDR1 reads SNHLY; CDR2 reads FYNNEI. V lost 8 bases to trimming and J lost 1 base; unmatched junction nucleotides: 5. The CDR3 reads CASLRTGGSYEQYF. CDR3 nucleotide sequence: TGTGCCAGCCTCAGGACAGGGGGTTCCTACGAGCAGTACTTC.

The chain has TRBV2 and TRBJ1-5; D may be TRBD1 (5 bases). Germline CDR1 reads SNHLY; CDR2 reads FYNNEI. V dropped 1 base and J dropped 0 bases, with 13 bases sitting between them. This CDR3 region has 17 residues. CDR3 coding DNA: TGTGCCAGCAGTGAAGGACAGCCGCGTTATAGCAATCAGCCCCAGCATTTT. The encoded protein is CASSEGQPRYSNQPQHF.

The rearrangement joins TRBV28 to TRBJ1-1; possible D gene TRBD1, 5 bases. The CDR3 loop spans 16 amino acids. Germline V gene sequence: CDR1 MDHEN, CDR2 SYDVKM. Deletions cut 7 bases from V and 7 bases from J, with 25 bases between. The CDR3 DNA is TGTGCCAGCAATCTACTAGGGTCGGGGGTATCCGGTGAAGCTTTCTTT. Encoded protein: CASNLLGSGVSGEAFF.

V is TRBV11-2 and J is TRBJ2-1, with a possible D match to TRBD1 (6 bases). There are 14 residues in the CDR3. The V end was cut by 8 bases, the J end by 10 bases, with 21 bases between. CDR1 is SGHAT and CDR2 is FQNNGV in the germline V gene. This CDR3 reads CASVPRGGGREQFF. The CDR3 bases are TGTGCCAGCGTCCCCAGGGGTGGAGGCCGAGAGCAGTTCTTC.

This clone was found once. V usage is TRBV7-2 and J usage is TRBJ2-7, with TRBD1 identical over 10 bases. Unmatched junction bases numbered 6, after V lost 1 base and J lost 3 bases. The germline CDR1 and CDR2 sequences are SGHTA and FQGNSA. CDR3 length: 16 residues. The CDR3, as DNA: TGTGCCAGCAGCTTAGAACCTTGGGACAGGGGCTACGAGCAGTACTTC. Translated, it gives CASSLEPWDRGYEQYF.

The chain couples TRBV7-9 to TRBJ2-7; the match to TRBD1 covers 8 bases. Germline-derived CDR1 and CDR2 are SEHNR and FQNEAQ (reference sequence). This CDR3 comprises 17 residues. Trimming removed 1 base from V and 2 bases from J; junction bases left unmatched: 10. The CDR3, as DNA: TGTGCCAGCAGCTTAGGGTTTGGGACAGGAAGGGCCTACGAGCAGTACTTC. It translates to CASSLGFGTGRAYEQYF.

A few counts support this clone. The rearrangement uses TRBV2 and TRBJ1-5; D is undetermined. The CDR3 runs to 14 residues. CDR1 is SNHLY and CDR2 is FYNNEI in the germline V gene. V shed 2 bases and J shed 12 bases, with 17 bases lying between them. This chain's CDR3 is CASSESASKGLQHF. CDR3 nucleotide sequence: TGTGCCAGCAGTGAATCGGCCTCTAAAGGACTCCAGCATTTT.

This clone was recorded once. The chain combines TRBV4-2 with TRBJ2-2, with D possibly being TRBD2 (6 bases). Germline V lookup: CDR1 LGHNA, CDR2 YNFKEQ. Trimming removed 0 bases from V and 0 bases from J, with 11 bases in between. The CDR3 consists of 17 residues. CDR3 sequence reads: CASSQDGGGANTGELFF. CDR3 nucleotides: TGTGCCAGCAGCCAAGATGGTGGCGGGGCGAACACCGGGGAGCTGTTTTTT.

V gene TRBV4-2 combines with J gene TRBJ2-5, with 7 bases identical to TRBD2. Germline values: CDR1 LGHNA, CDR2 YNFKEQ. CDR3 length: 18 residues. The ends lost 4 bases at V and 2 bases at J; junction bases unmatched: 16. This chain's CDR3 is CASSPRGAGRALQETQYF. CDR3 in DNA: TGTGCCAGCAGCCCCCGTGGAGCGGGAAGGGCCCTACAAGAGACCCAGTACTTC.

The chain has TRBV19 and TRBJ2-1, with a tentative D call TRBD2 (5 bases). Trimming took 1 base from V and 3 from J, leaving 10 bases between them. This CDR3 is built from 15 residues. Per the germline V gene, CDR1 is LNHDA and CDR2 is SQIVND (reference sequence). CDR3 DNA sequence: TGTGCCAGTAGTATAGGAGGGCTATTCTACAATGAGCAGTTCTTC. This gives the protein CASSIGGLFYNEQFF.

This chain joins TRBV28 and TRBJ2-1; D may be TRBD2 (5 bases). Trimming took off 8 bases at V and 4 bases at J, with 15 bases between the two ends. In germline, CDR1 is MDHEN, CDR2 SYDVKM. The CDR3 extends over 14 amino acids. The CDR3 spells CASSLEGAYNEQFF. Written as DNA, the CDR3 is TGTGCCAGCTCTCTCGAGGGAGCTTACAATGAGCAGTTCTTC.

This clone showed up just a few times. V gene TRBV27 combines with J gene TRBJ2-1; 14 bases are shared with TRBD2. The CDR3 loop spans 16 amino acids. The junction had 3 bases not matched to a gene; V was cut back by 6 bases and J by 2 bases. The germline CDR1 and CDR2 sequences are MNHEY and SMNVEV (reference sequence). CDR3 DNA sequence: TGTGCCAGCAGACCGACTAGCGGGAGGGCCTACAATGAGCAGTTCTTC. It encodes CASRPTSGRAYNEQFF.

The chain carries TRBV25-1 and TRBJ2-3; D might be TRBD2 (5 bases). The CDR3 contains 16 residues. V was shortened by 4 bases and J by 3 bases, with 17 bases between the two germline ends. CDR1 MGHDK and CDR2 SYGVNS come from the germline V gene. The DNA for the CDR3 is TGTGCCAGCAGTGCAGGCCGAGGCGGGCGGACAGATACGCAGTATTTT. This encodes CASSAGRGGRTDTQYF.

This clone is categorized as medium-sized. CDR3 nucleotides: TGCGCCAGCAGCCCTAGTCGATTAGCGGGGTTTTACAATGAGCAGTTCTTC. Encoded protein: CASSPSRLAGFYNEQFF. The chain recombines TRBV4-3 with TRBJ2-1; 8 nucleotides agree with TRBD2. V lost 4 bases and J lost 4; bases outside the gene matches: 12. This CDR3 spans 17 amino acids. Germline assignment: CDR1 LGHNA and CDR2 YSLEER.

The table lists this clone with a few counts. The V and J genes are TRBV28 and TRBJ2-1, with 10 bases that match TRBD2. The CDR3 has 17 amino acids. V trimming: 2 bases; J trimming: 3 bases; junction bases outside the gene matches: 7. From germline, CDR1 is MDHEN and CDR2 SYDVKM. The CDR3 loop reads CASSLGASGGRYNEQFF. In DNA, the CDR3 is TGTGCCAGCAGTTTAGGGGCTAGCGGGGGCCGCTACAATGAGCAGTTCTTC.

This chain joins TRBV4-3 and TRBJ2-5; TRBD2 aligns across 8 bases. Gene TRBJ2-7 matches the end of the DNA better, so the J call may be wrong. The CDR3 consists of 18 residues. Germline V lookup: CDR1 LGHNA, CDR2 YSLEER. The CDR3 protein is CASSQGWLVAGSSYEQYF. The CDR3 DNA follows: TGCGCCAGCAGCCAAGGTTGGCTGGTAGCGGGGAGCTCCTACGAGCAGTACTTC.

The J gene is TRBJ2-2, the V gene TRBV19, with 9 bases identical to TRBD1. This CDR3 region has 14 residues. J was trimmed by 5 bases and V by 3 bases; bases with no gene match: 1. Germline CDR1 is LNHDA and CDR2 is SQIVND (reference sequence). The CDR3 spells CASSMGTGTGELFF. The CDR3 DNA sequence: TGTGCCAGTAGTATGGGGACAGGGACCGGGGAGCTGTTTTTT.

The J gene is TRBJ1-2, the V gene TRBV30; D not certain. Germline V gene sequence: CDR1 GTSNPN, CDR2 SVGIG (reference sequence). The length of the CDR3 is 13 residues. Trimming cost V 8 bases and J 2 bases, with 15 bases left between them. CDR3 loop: CAHTPGGNYGYTF. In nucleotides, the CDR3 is TGTGCCCACACTCCAGGAGGGAACTATGGCTACACCTTC. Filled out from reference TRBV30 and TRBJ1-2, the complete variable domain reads SQTIHQWPATLVQPVGSPLSLECTVEGTSNPNLYWYRQAAGRGLQLLFYSVGIGQISSEVPQNLSASRPQDRQFILSSKKLLLSDSGFYLCAHTPGGNYGYTFGSGTRLTVV.

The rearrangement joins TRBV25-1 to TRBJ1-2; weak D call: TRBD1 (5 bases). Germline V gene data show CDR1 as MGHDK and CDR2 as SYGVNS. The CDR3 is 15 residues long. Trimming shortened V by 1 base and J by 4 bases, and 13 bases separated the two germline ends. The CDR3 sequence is CASSELIGEGYGYTF. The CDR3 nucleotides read TGTGCCAGCAGTGAATTGATAGGGGAAGGCTATGGCTACACCTTC.

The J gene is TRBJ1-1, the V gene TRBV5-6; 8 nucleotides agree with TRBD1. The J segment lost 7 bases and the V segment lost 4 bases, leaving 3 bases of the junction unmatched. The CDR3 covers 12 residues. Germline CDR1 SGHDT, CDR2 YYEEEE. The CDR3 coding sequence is TGTGCCAGCAGCCGGGACAGGAATGAAGCTTTCTTT. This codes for CASSRDRNEAFF.

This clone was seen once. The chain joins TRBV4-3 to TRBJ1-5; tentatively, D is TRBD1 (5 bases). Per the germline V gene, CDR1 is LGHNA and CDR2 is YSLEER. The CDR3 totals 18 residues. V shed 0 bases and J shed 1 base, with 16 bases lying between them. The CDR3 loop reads CASSQDLIGGVSNQPQHF. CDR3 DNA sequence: TGCGCCAGCAGCCAAGATTTAATCGGGGGAGTGAGCAATCAGCCCCAGCATTTT.